This T cell receptor (beta chain) was observed in a study of human T cells and chemical hapten exposure. The study, taken as a whole, reports: The presence of alopecia in the donors means their immune response may differ from healthy people's. A positive correlation with patch test score was shown by PT1 expanded TCR counts.

The time point: patch test 1, 2 weeks after DPC sensitization. Treatment denoted: therapeutic diphenylcyclopropenone sensitization with weekly scalp DPC. The study enrolled 18 to 70-year-old alopecia patients suitable for DPC. The starting material, unfractionated whole blood, was used for total RNA extraction. CDR3 size: 16 residues. In germline, CDR1 is SGHAT, CDR2 FQNNGV. V lost 1 base and J lost 3, with 13 bases in between. TCRdb reprocessed the RACE reads with MiXCR, giving one entry per CDR3 protein. This sample has 65,000 to 95,000 distinct CDR3 sequences; roughly 10% occur once, and the top ten carry 3% to 4%. As to this clonotype: Its antigen is currently unknown. A read error may be the cause here, since a much bigger clone is one base away.

The clonotype was recovered from a woman aged 55-70 years with alopecia areata. Some clones in this sample may be carry-over from other donors' samples. The rearrangement joins TRBV11-2 to TRBJ2-1, with D perhaps TRBD2 (5 bases). The specimen comprised whole blood, sampled in connection with sensitization to the hapten diphenylcyclopropenone (DPC). Here the CDR3 reads CASSLGASPCYNEQFF. DNA for the CDR3: TGTGCCAGCAGCTTAGGGGCTAGCCCCTGCTACAATGAGCAGTTCTTC.